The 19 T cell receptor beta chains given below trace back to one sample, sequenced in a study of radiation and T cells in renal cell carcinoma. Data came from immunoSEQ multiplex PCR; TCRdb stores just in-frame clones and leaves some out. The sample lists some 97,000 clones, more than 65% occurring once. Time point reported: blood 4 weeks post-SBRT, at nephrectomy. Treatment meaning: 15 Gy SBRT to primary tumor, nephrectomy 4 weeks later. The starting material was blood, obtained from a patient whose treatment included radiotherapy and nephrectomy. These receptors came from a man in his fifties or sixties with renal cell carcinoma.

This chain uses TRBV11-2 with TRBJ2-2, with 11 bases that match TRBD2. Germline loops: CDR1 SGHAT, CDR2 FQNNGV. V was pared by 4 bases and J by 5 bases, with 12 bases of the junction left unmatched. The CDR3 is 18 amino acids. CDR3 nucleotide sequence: TGTGCCAGCAGCTGGGCGCTAGTAGCGGGAGGGAGGACCGGGGAGCTGTTTTTT. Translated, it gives CASSWALVAGGRTGELFF.

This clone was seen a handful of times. CDR3 sequence: CASGQSNEKLFF. In DNA form, the CDR3 reads TGTGCCAGCGGGCAGTCTAATGAAAAACTGTTTTTT. The V call is TRBV7-9, the J call TRBJ1-4; the D is unclear. Germline V CDR1 and CDR2: SEHNR, FQNEAQ (reference sequence). Deletions cut 8 bases from V and 3 bases from J, with 7 bases between. The CDR3 extends over 12 amino acids. The variable domain in full, completed from reference TRBV7-9 and TRBJ1-4, reads DTGVSQNPRHKITKRGQNVTFRCDPISEHNRLYWYRQTLGQGPEFLTYFQNEAQLEKSRLLSDRFSAERPKGSFSTLEIQRTEQGDSAMYLCASGQSNEKLFFGSGTQLSVL.

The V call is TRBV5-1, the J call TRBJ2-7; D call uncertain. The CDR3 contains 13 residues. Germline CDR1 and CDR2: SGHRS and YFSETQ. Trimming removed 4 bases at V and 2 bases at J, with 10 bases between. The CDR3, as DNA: TGCGCCAGCAGCCCCTCGGCCCCCTACGAGCAGTACTTC. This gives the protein CASSPSAPYEQYF.

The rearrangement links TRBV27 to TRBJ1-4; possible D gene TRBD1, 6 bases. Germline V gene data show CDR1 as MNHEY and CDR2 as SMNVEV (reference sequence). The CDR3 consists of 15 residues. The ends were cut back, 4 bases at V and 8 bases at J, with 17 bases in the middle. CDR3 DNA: TGTGCCAGCAGTTCCTCAAGACAGGAATGGGAAAAACTGTTTTTT. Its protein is CASSSSRQEWEKLFF.

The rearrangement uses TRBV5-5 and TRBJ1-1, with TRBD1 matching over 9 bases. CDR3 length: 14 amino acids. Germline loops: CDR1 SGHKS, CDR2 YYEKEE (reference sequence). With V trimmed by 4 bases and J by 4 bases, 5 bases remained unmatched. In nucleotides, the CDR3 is TGTGCCAGCAGCACCGGGACAGGGATCACTGAAGCTTTCTTT. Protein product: CASSTGTGITEAFF.

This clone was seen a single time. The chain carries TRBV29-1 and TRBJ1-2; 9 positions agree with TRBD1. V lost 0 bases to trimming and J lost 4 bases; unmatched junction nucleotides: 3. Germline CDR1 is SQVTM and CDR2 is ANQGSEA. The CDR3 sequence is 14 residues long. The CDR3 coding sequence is TGCAGCGTTGAAGAGGGACAGGGATTCTATGGCTACACCTTC. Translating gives CSVEEGQGFYGYTF. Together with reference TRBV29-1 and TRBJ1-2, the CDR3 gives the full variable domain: SAVISQKPSRDICQRGTSLTIQCQVDSQVTMMFWYRQQPGQSLTLIATANQGSEATYESGFVIDKFPISRPNLTFSTLTVSNMSPEDSSIYLCSVEEGQGFYGYTFGSGTRLTVV.

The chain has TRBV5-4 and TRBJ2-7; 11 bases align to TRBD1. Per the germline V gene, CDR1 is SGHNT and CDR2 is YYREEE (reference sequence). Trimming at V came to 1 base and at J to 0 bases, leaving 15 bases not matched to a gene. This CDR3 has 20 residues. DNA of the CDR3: TGTGCCAGCAGCTTGAAGGTGGGACAGGGGGTCGGGACTAGCTCCTACGAGCAGTACTTC. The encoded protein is CASSLKVGQGVGTSSYEQYF.

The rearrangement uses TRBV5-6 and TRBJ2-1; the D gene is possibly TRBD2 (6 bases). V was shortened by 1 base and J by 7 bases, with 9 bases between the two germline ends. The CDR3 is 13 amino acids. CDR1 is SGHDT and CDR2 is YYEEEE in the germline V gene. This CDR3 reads CASSLRLVNEQFF. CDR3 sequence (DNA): TGTGCCAGCAGCTTGCGACTAGTAAATGAGCAGTTCTTC.

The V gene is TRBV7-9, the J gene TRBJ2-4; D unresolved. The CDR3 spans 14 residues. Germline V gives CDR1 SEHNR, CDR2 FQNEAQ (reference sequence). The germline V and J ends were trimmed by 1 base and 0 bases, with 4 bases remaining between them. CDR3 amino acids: CASSLGTAKNIQYF. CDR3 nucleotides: TGTGCCAGCAGCTTAGGGACAGCCAAAAACATTCAGTACTTC.

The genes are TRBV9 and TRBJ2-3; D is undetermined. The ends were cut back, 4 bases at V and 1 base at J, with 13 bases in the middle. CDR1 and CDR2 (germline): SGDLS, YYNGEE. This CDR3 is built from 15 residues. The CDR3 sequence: CASSSKADRTDTQYF. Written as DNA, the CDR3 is TGTGCCAGCAGCTCCAAGGCAGACCGCACAGATACGCAGTATTTT.

The DNA of the CDR3 is TGTGCCAGCAGATGGACAGGGGGCGTCGGGGACACTGAAGCTTTCTTT. Protein product: CASRWTGGVGDTEAFF. The V and J genes are TRBV28 and TRBJ1-1; 11 bases are a match to TRBD1. The V segment lost 6 bases and the J segment 3 bases; nucleotides outside the gene matches: 9. This CDR3 is 16 amino acids long. From germline, CDR1 is MDHEN and CDR2 SYDVKM.

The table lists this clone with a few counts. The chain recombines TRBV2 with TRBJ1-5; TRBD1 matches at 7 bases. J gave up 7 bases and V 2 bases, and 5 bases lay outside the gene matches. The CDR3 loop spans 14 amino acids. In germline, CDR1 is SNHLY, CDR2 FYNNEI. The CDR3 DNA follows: TGTGCCAGCAGTGAACTAGGGGGCGTGCAGCCCCAGCATTTT. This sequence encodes CASSELGGVQPQHF.

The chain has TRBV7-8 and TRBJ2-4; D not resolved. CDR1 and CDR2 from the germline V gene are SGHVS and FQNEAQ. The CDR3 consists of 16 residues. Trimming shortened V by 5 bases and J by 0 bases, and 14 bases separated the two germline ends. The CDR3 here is CASSPPMRLAKNIQYF. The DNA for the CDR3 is TGTGCCAGCAGCCCCCCCATGAGGCTAGCCAAAAACATTCAGTACTTC.

The CDR3 region has the DNA TGTGCCAGCCCTCCCCATTCCGGTACACTATCCTACAATGAGCAGTTCTTC. It is translated as CASPPHSGTLSYNEQFF. The chain combines TRBV28 with TRBJ2-1; D remains ambiguous. The germline CDR1 and CDR2 sequences are MDHEN and SYDVKM. V was trimmed by 8 bases and J by 1 base, leaving 21 bases between them. The CDR3 is 17 amino acids.

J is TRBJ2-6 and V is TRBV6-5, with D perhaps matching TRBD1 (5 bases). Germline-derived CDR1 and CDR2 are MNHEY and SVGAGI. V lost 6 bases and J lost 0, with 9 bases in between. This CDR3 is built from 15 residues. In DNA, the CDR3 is TGTGCCAGCAGCCTCGACAGCTCTGGGGCCAACGTCCTGACTTTC. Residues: CASSLDSSGANVLTF.

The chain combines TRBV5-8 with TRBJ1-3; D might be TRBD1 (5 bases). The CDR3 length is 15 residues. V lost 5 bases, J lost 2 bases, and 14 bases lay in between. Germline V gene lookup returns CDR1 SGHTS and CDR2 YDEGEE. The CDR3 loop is CASRPGTATGNTIYF. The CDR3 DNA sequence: TGTGCCAGCAGACCTGGGACCGCGACTGGAAACACCATATATTTT.

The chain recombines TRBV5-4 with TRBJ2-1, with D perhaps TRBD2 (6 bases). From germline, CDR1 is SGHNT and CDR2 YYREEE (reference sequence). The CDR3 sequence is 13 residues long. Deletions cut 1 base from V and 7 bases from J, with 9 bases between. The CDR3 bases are TGTGCCAGCAGCTTGACTAGCCGGAATGAGCAGTTCTTC. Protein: CASSLTSRNEQFF.

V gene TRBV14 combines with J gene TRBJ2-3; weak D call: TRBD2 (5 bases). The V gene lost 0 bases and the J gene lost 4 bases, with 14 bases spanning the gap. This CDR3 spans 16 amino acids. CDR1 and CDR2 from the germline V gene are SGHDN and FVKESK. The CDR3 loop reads CASSQDESRAADTQYF. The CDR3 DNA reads TGTGCCAGCAGCCAAGATGAGTCGAGGGCGGCAGATACGCAGTATTTT.

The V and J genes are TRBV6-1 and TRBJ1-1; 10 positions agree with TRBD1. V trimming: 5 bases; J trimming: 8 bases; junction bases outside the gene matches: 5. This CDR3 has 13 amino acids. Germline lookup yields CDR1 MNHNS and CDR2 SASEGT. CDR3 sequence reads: CASSLGQGKEAFF. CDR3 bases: TGTGCCAGCAGTTTGGGACAGGGGAAGGAAGCTTTCTTT.